Presented here are 17 T cell receptor beta chains from one specimen sequenced in a study of graft-versus-host responses after intestinal transplantation. The repertoire was sequenced with immunoSEQ multiplex PCR; TCRdb's copy has only in-frame clones and lacks some. The sample records 74,000 or so clones, 92% being singletons. The sequences come from PBMCs, collected 98 days after intestinal transplantation. All receptors come from a human patient who received an intestinal transplant, so some T cells may come from the graft donor.

The rearrangement joins TRBV7-3 to TRBJ2-5, with 10 nucleotides matching TRBD1. Germline CDR1 reads SGHTA; CDR2 reads FQGTGA. Trimming took 5 bases from V and 5 from J; bases not matched to a gene: 11. The CDR3 consists of 16 residues. CDR3 coding DNA: TGTGCCAGCAGCCTCCGGGACAGGGGCCGTAGTGAGACCCAGTACTTC. Translation: CASSLRDRGRSETQYF.

The chain couples TRBV28 to TRBJ2-7; D is tentatively TRBD1 or TRBD2 (5 bases each). The CDR3 length is 13 residues. CDR1 and CDR2 from the germline V gene are MDHEN and SYDVKM. V was cut by 5 bases and J by 3 bases, with 11 bases left in between. The CDR3 DNA sequence: TGTGCCAGCAGTCCCGGGACCTACTACGAGCAGTACTTC. This sequence encodes CASSPGTYYEQYF.

The V call is TRBV5-1, the J call TRBJ2-5; TRBD2 matches at 8 bases. V lost 3 bases and J lost 0; bases outside the gene matches: 13. Germline CDR1 is SGHRS and CDR2 is YFSETQ. The CDR3 loop spans 18 amino acids. CDR3 region: CASSYGRGGGQYQETQYF. The CDR3 region has the DNA TGCGCCAGCAGCTACGGGAGGGGCGGGGGTCAGTACCAAGAGACCCAGTACTTC.

This chain uses TRBV5-1 with TRBJ1-1, with 11 bases that match TRBD1. V was pared by 3 bases and J by 4 bases, with 2 bases of the junction left unmatched. This CDR3 contains 14 residues. Germline V gene lookup returns CDR1 SGHRS and CDR2 YFSETQ. The CDR3 protein is CASSWTGGGTEAFF. CDR3 coding DNA: TGCGCCAGCAGCTGGACAGGGGGCGGCACTGAAGCTTTCTTT.

This chain joins TRBV29-1 and TRBJ2-7; D is unclear. Per the germline V gene, CDR1 is SQVTM and CDR2 is ANQGSEA. Trimming removed 7 bases at V and 3 bases at J, with 19 bases between. The length of the CDR3 is 14 residues. The CDR3 loop reads CSAAVEHGYYEQYF. The CDR3 nucleotides are TGCAGCGCCGCGGTGGAGCATGGATACTACGAGCAGTACTTC.

The V and J genes are TRBV2 and TRBJ2-5, with D unresolved. This CDR3 region has 15 residues. V gave up 2 bases and J gave up 2 bases, with 12 bases separating them. Germline assignment: CDR1 SNHLY and CDR2 FYNNEI. The CDR3 protein is CASSEFEVTQETQYF. For the CDR3, the DNA is TGTGCCAGCAGTGAATTTGAGGTAACACAAGAGACCCAGTACTTC. Together with reference TRBV2 and TRBJ2-5, the CDR3 gives the full variable domain: EPEVTQTPSHQVTQMGQEVILRCVPISNHLYFYWYRQILGQKVEFLVSFYNNEISEKSEIFDDQFSVERPDGSNFTLKIRSTKLEDSAMYFCASSEFEVTQETQYFGPGTRLLVL.

The table lists this clone with a count of one. This chain joins TRBV12-5 and TRBJ2-3, with 12 bases aligning to TRBD1. Germline V gene sequence: CDR1 LGHNT, CDR2 FRNRAP. V was clipped by 5 bases and J by 3 bases; unmatched bases: 3. The CDR3 sequence is 15 residues long. The CDR3 reads CASGPGQGATDTQYF. The CDR3 DNA reads TGTGCTAGTGGTCCGGGACAGGGGGCGACAGATACGCAGTATTTT.

This clone was seen a single time. Written as DNA, the CDR3 is TGTGCCAGCAGCGACCGGGACAGTAATTCACCCCTCCACTTT. It yields the protein CASSDRDSNSPLHF. The rearrangement joins TRBV9 to TRBJ1-6, with 7 bases identical to TRBD1. Germline lookup yields CDR1 SGDLS and CDR2 YYNGEE. The CDR3 has 14 residues. Trimming at V came to 3 bases and at J to 6 bases, leaving 3 bases not matched to a gene.

Only a few counts were recorded for this clone. The gene calls are TRBV6-6 and TRBJ1-4, with D hard to call. Trimming took off 6 bases at V and 8 bases at J, with 16 bases between the two ends. Per germline, CDR1 MNHNY and CDR2 SVGAGI (reference sequence). The CDR3 has 14 residues. This CDR3 reads CASSPRDPREKLFF. CDR3 in DNA: TGTGCCAGCAGCCCTCGGGATCCCCGAGAAAAACTGTTTTTT.

The J gene is TRBJ1-2, the V gene TRBV2, with D uncertain. Trimming took 7 bases from V and 4 from J, leaving 19 bases between them. The CDR3 has 15 amino acids. The germline V gene has CDR1 SNHLY and CDR2 FYNNEI. The chain's CDR3 is CASTQSTSGSYGYTF. The DNA of the CDR3 is TGTGCCAGCACCCAATCGACTTCCGGCTCCTATGGCTACACCTTC.

The chain carries TRBV4-1 and TRBJ1-5; D might be TRBD1 (5 bases). V dropped 6 bases and J dropped 3 bases, with 18 bases sitting between them. The CDR3 is 16 residues long. CDR1 and CDR2 (germline): MGHRA, YSYEKL. The CDR3 DNA follows: TGCGCCAGCAGTCCAGCCCAGGGAGGGCACAATCAGCCCCAGCATTTT. As protein: CASSPAQGGHNQPQHF.

This chain connects TRBV27 to TRBJ2-3; 14 positions match TRBD2. Germline loops: CDR1 MNHEY, CDR2 SMNVEV (reference sequence). The ends lost 5 bases at V and 0 bases at J; junction bases unmatched: 16. This CDR3 is 21 amino acids long. CDR3 amino acids: CASSPKGLAGGFPRSTDTQYF. The CDR3 DNA is TGTGCCAGCAGTCCAAAAGGACTAGCGGGAGGCTTCCCTAGGAGCACAGATACGCAGTATTTT.

The J gene is TRBJ2-6, the V gene TRBV7-9; D remains unclear. This CDR3 has 13 amino acids. Germline values: CDR1 SEHNR, CDR2 FQNEAQ (reference sequence). V was shortened by 8 bases and J by 0 bases, with 5 bases between the two germline ends. This CDR3 is CASRGSGANVLTF. For the CDR3, the DNA is TGTGCCAGCCGTGGCTCTGGGGCCAACGTCCTGACTTTC.

This chain's CDR3 is CASSPGTGSFTDTQYF. The DNA of the CDR3 is TGTGCCAGCAGCCCCGGGACAGGGTCCTTCACAGATACGCAGTATTTT. The rearrangement uses TRBV5-5 and TRBJ2-3; 9 bases map to TRBD1. This CDR3 is 16 amino acids long. CDR1 and CDR2 (germline): SGHKS, YYEKEE (reference sequence). V dropped 4 bases and J dropped 2; count of bases not matched to a gene: 8.

As concerns this clone: The identical CDR3 is also encoded by other nucleotide sequences in the sample. The chain combines TRBV29-1 with TRBJ2-1; D is possibly TRBD1 or TRBD2 (5 bases each). The CDR3 covers 14 residues. The germline gives CDR1 SQVTM, CDR2 ANQGSEA. The V gene lost 7 bases and the J gene lost 9 bases, with 22 bases spanning the gap. This chain's CDR3 is CSGGSSRVGGEQFF. The CDR3 DNA follows: TGCAGCGGGGGGTCGAGTAGGGTGGGTGGTGAGCAGTTCTTC.

With regard to this clone: Other nucleotide sequences from this sample produce the same CDR3. The chain employs TRBV7-9 and TRBJ1-6; D remains ambiguous. Germline V gene lookup returns CDR1 SEHNR and CDR2 FQNEAQ (reference sequence). The CDR3 covers 16 residues. V was pared by 1 base and J by 8 bases, with 15 bases between. CDR3 in amino acids: CASSLEGSRRDSPLHF. Here the CDR3 DNA reads TGTGCCAGCAGCTTAGAAGGGAGCAGGAGGGATTCACCCCTCCACTTT.

The J gene is TRBJ1-2, the V gene TRBV25-1; weak D call: TRBD1 (5 bases). Trimming removed 6 bases from V and 5 bases from J, with 28 bases in between. The CDR3 length is 18 residues. Per the germline V gene, CDR1 is MGHDK and CDR2 is SYGVNS. DNA of the CDR3: TGTGCCAGCAGGGGTCCACGAGGGGCGCGGAACGGCTTTTATGGCTACACCTTC. Its protein product is CASRGPRGARNGFYGYTF.